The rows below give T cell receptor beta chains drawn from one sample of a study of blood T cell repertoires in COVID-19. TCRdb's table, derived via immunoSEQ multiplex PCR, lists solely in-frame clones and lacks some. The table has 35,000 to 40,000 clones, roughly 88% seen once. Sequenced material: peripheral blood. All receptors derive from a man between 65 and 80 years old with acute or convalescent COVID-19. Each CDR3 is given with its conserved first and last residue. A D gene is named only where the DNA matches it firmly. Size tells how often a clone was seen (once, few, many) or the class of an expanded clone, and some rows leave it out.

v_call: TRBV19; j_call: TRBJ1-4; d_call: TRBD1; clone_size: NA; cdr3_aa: CASGTGRPTNEKLFF; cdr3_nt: TGTGCCAGCGGGACAGGGAGGCCAACTAATGAAAAACTGTTTTTT
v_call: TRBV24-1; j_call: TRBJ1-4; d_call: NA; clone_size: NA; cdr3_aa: CATSTSTGSGDEKLFF; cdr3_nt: TGTGCCACCAGTACCTCCACAGGGTCGGGCGATGAAAAACTGTTTTTT
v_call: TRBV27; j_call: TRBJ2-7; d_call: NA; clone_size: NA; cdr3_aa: CASSPPGLLPYEQYF; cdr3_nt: TGTGCCAGCAGCCCGCCGGGACTCCTGCCCTACGAGCAGTACTTC
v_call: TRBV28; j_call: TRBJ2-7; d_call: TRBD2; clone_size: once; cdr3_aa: CASSLAGGLTYEQYF; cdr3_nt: TGTGCCAGCAGCCTGGCGGGGGGACTGACCTACGAGCAGTACTTC
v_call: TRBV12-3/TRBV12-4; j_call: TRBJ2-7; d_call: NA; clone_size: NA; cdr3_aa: CASSLGQTYEQYF; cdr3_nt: TGTGCCAGCAGCCTTGGACAGACCTACGAGCAGTACTTC
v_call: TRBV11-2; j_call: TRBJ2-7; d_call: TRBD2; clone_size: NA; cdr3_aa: CASSDTSAHEQYF; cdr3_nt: TGTGCCAGCAGCGATACTAGCGCCCACGAGCAGTACTTC
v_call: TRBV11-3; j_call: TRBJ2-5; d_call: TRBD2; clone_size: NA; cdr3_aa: CASSLRASGEETQYF; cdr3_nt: TGTGCCAGCAGCTTAAGGGCTAGCGGTGAGGAGACCCAGTACTTC
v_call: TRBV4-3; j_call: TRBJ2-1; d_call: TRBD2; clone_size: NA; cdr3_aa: CASSHRPREIRDEQFF; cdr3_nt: TGCGCCAGCAGCCATCGCCCGCGGGAGATCAGGGATGAGCAGTTCTTC
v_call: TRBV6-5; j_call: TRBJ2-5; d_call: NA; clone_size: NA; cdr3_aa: CASSFGTQETQYF; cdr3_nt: TGTGCCAGCAGTTTCGGGACTCAAGAGACCCAGTACTTC
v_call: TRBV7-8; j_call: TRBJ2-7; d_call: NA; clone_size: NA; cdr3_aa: CASSSFSYEQYF; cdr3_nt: TGTGCCAGCAGCTCCTTCTCCTACGAGCAGTACTTC
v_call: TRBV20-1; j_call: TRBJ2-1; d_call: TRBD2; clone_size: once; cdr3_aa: CSASLGLGNYREQFF; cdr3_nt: TGCAGTGCTAGTTTGGGACTAGGAAATTATCGTGAGCAGTTCTTC
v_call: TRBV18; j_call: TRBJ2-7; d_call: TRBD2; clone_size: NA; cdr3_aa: CASSPSGTSGAEQYF; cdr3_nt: TGTGCCAGCTCACCTTCCGGGACTAGCGGGGCCGAGCAGTACTTC
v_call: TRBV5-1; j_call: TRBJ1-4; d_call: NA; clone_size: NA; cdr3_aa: CASGEIGRQEKLFF; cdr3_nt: TGCGCCAGCGGGGAGATAGGGCGTCAGGAAAAACTGTTTTTT
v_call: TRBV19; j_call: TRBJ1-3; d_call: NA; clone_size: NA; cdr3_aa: CASQVYSGNTIYF; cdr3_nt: TGTGCCAGTCAGGTATACTCTGGAAACACCATATATTTT
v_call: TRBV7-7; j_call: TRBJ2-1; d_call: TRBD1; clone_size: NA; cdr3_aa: CASSTGTGGNEQFF; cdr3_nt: TGTGCTAGCAGCACGGGGACAGGGGGCAATGAGCAGTTCTTC
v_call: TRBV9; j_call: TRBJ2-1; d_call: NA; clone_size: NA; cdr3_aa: CASSVGSYSYNEQFF; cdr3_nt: TGTGCCAGCAGCGTAGGAAGCTACTCCTACAATGAGCAGTTCTTC
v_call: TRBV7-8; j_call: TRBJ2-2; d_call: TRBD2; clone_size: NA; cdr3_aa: CASSSTSGRSTGELFF; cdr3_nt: TGTGCCAGCAGCTCGACTAGCGGGAGAAGCACCGGGGAGCTGTTTTTT
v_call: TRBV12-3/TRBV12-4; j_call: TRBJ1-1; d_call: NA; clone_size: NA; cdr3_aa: CASSWGDNTEAFF; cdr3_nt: TGTGCCAGCAGTTGGGGGGATAACACTGAAGCTTTCTTT
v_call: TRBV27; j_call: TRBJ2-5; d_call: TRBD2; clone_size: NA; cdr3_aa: CASSPGTRWETQYF; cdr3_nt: TGTGCCAGCAGTCCCGGGACTAGGTGGGAGACCCAGTACTTC
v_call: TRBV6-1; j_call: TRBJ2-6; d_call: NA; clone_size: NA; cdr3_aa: CASSGLWTSGANVLTF; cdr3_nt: TGTGCCAGCAGTGGGCTTTGGACTTCTGGGGCCAACGTCCTGACTTTC
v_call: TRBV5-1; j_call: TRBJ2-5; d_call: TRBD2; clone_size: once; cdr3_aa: CASGIAGSWTQYF; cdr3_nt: TGCGCCAGCGGGATAGCGGGGAGCTGGACCCAGTACTTC
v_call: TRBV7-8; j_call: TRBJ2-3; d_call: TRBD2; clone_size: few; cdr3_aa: CASSYGTSHTDTQYF; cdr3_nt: TGTGCCAGCAGCTATGGGACTAGCCACACAGATACGCAGTATTTT
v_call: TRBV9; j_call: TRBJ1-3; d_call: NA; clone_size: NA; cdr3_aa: CASSVSGAGNTIYF; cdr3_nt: TGTGCCAGCAGCGTATCAGGGGCTGGAAACACCATATATTTT
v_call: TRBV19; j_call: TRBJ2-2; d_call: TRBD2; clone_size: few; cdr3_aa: CASSKPWGSGTGELFF; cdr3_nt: TGTGCCAGTAGTAAGCCCTGGGGTAGCGGGACCGGGGAGCTGTTTTTT
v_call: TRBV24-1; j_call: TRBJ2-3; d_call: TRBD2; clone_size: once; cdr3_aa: CATSDTTSGTDTQYF; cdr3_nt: TGTGCCACCAGTGATACAACTAGCGGGACAGATACGCAGTATTTT
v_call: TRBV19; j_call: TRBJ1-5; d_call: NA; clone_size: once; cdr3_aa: CASSINRDQPQHF; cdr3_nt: TGTGCCAGTAGTATTAACAGGGATCAGCCCCAGCATTTT
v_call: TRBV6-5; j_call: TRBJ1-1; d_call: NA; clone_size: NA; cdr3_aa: CASSWIQTFRNTEAFF; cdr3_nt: TGTGCCAGCAGTTGGATACAGACATTTAGGAACACTGAAGCTTTCTTT
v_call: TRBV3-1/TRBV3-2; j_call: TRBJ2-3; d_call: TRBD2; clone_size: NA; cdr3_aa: CASSQSPTSVVTDTQYF; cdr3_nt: TGTGCCAGCAGCCAAAGTCCCACTAGCGTCGTAACAGATACGCAGTATTTT
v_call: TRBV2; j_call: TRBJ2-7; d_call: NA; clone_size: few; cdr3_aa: CASNSGDSYEQYF; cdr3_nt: TGTGCCAGCAATTCAGGGGACTCCTACGAGCAGTACTTC